These 11 T cell receptor beta chains originate from one sample sequenced in a study of blood T cell repertoires in COVID-19. Measured with immunoSEQ multiplex PCR; TCRdb has only the in-frame clones, and not every one. The sample lists approximately 150,000 clones, 88% occurring once. The sequencing input was peripheral blood. These receptors were collected from a human donor in a cohort sampled during active COVID-19.

The chain has TRBV7-6 and TRBJ2-1, with TRBD1 as a possible D gene (6 bases). CDR1 and CDR2 (germline): SGHVS, FNYEAQ. The CDR3 length is 15 residues. V lost 3 bases to trimming and J lost 8 bases, with 17 bases between them. CDR3 nucleotides: TGTGCCAGCAGCTTTGACAGGACCCTCATTGATGAGCAGTTCTTC. Amino acid sequence: CASSFDRTLIDEQFF.

The rearrangement uses TRBV9 and TRBJ1-2; a weak D match, TRBD1 (5 bases). Germline values: CDR1 SGDLS, CDR2 YYNGEE. The V end was cut by 1 base, the J end by 2 bases, with 9 bases between. The CDR3 is 14 residues long. CDR3: CASSVQEGNYGYTF. Here the CDR3 DNA reads TGTGCCAGCAGCGTACAGGAGGGGAACTATGGCTACACCTTC.

The chain links TRBV5-1 to TRBJ1-4, with D possibly TRBD1 on 6 matching bases. The CDR3 consists of 15 residues. The germline V gene encodes CDR1 SGHRS and CDR2 YFSETQ. Between the trimmed V and J ends, which lost 5 bases and 8 bases, there was a span of 19 bases. The DNA of the CDR3 is TGCGCCAGCAGATCTTCAGGGGACCTTAAAGAAAAACTGTTTTTT. Translated: CASRSSGDLKEKLFF. Full variable domain (outside the CDR3, taken from reference TRBV5-1 and TRBJ1-4): KAGVTQTPRYLIKTRGQQVTLSCSPISGHRSVSWYQQTPGQGLQFLFEYFSETQRNKGNFPGRFSGRQFSNSRSEMNVSTLELGDSALYLCASRSSGDLKEKLFFGSGTQLSVL.

The CDR3 DNA sequence: TGTGCCAGCAGCTTAGTCAGGTTGGGAGATACGCAGTATTTT. Its translation is CASSLVRLGDTQYF. V gene TRBV13 combines with J gene TRBJ2-3, with no clear D. Trimming shortened V by 1 base and J by 5 bases, and 10 bases separated the two germline ends. The CDR3 is 14 residues long. Germline CDR1 is PRHDT and CDR2 is FYEKMQ (reference sequence).

The chain recombines TRBV9 with TRBJ1-2; 7 nucleotides line up with TRBD1. Germline CDR1 and CDR2: SGDLS and YYNGEE. V was pared by 4 bases and J by 6 bases, with 9 bases of the junction left unmatched. The CDR3 extends over 14 amino acids. The CDR3 region has the DNA TGTGCCAGCAGCCGACAGGGAGACTTTAATGGCTACACCTTC. Protein: CASSRQGDFNGYTF.

This chain links TRBV6-5 with TRBJ1-1; TRBD1 is a possible D gene (6 bases). Trimming cost V 2 bases and J 8 bases, with 9 bases left between them. The CDR3 loop spans 12 amino acids. Germline V gene sequence: CDR1 MNHEY, CDR2 SVGAGI. The DNA for the CDR3 is TGTGCCAGCAGTTACCTACAGGGAGAAGCTTTCTTT. Translation: CASSYLQGEAFF.

The genes are TRBV28 and TRBJ2-7; D not certain. V lost 6 bases and J lost 0, with 6 bases in between. Germline CDR1 MDHEN, CDR2 SYDVKM. The CDR3 loop spans 12 amino acids. The CDR3 sequence is CASRGASYEQYF. CDR3 nucleotides: TGTGCCAGCAGGGGCGCCTCCTACGAGCAGTACTTC.

V is TRBV7-9 and J is TRBJ2-7; D might be TRBD2 (5 bases). With 5 bases removed from V and 2 bases from J, the gap between germline ends came to 13 bases. CDR1 is SEHNR and CDR2 is FQNEAQ in the germline V gene (reference sequence). The CDR3 totals 14 residues. The CDR3 sequence: CASSPYGETYEQYF. Here the CDR3 DNA reads TGTGCCAGCAGCCCGTACGGGGAGACCTACGAGCAGTACTTC.

CDR3 nucleotide sequence: TGCGCCAGCAGCCAAGACCGGCCAGGCTATGGCTACACCTTC. Amino acid sequence: CASSQDRPGYGYTF. The chain joins TRBV4-1 to TRBJ1-2; D not certain. The CDR3 sequence is 14 residues long. The V gene's germline CDR1 is MGHRA and CDR2 YSYEKL. Deletions cut 0 bases from V and 4 bases from J, with 9 bases between.

The chain combines TRBV9 with TRBJ2-5; 8 bases fit TRBD1. J gave up 5 bases and V 0 bases, and 6 bases lay outside the gene matches. This CDR3 comprises 15 residues. The V gene's germline CDR1 is SGDLS and CDR2 YYNGEE. The CDR3 region is CASSVAGGVGETQYF. The CDR3, as DNA: TGTGCCAGCAGCGTAGCAGGGGGCGTGGGGGAGACCCAGTACTTC.

The chain combines TRBV6-2 or TRBV6-3 with TRBJ2-7, with TRBD2 identical over 12 bases. The V segment lost 5 bases and the J segment 0 bases; nucleotides outside the gene matches: 5. CDR1 and CDR2 (germline): MNHEY, SVGEGT. There are 16 residues in the CDR3. This CDR3 is CASSDPGLAGSYEQYF. The CDR3 region has the DNA TGTGCCAGCAGTGACCCGGGACTAGCGGGCTCCTACGAGCAGTACTTC.